Shown below are 27 T cell receptor beta chains from a single sample sequenced in a study of blood T cell repertoires in COVID-19. Sequencing was performed with immunoSEQ multiplex PCR; in TCRdb, only in-frame clones are kept and a portion is missing. The repertoire holds around 440,000 clones, about 91% seen once, with 10% to 15% in the top ten. Sequenced sample: peripheral blood. The receptors come from a woman aged 45-59 years with COVID-19, enrolled during active disease.

The chain joins TRBV5-1 to TRBJ2-4; no reliable D call. The CDR3 contains 10 residues. The V end was cut by 4 bases, the J end by 8 bases, with 4 bases between. Looked up from germline, CDR1 is SGHRS and CDR2 is YFSETQ. The chain's CDR3 is CASSLDIQYF. The CDR3 DNA reads TGCGCCAGCAGCCTCGACATTCAGTACTTC.

The chain employs TRBV18 and TRBJ2-1; a possible D gene is TRBD1 (6 bases). V was cut by 4 bases and J by 6 bases, with 13 bases left in between. CDR3 size: 14 residues. Germline V lookup: CDR1 KGHSH, CDR2 LQKENI. The CDR3: CASSLTQGSNEQFF. Here the CDR3 DNA reads TGTGCCAGCTCACTAACCCAGGGGAGCAATGAGCAGTTCTTC.

The chain has TRBV30 and TRBJ2-3; TRBD1 is a possible D gene (5 bases). Trimming pared 2 bases from V and 9 bases from J, leaving 18 bases between. The CDR3 length is 14 residues. In germline, CDR1 is GTSNPN, CDR2 SVGIG (reference sequence). The CDR3 sequence: CAWSPPTAQGTQYF. The CDR3 DNA is TGTGCCTGGAGTCCCCCGACAGCACAAGGGACGCAGTATTTT.

CDR3 nucleotides: TGTGCCACCATCCAACAGGGGGCGCGACATGGCTACACCTTC. This codes for CATIQQGARHGYTF. The chain employs TRBV19 and TRBJ1-2; 9 nucleotides align to TRBD1. The germline V gene has CDR1 LNHDA and CDR2 SQIVND (reference sequence). Trimming removed 10 bases from V and 6 bases from J; junction bases left unmatched: 12. CDR3 size: 14 residues.

The rearrangement uses TRBV19 and TRBJ2-1, with TRBD1 matching over 7 bases. This CDR3 is built from 15 residues. Germline V gives CDR1 LNHDA, CDR2 SQIVND (reference sequence). V lost 1 base and J lost 7; bases outside the gene matches: 7. DNA for the CDR3: TGTGCCAGTAGTATAGTCACAGGGGCTGGGAATGAGCAGTTCTTC. Translation gives CASSIVTGAGNEQFF.

This CDR3 reads CASRGSGSYGYTF. CDR3 nucleotide sequence: TGTGCCAGCAGGGGCTCCGGGAGCTATGGCTACACCTTC. The chain combines TRBV2 with TRBJ1-2; D gene uncertain. This CDR3 has 13 amino acids. Germline assignment: CDR1 SNHLY and CDR2 FYNNEI. V gave up 6 bases and J gave up 4 bases, with 12 bases separating them.

The chain couples TRBV7-2 to TRBJ2-1, with 10 bases matching TRBD2. Trimming at V came to 0 bases and at J to 4 bases, leaving 3 bases not matched to a gene. Germline loops: CDR1 SGHTA, CDR2 FQGNSA. The CDR3 contains 16 residues. CDR3 loop: CASSLASGGFYNEQFF. CDR3 in DNA: TGTGCCAGCAGCTTAGCTAGCGGGGGGTTTTACAATGAGCAGTTCTTC.

The chain carries TRBV11-2 and TRBJ1-2; D is undetermined. The germline V gene has CDR1 SGHAT and CDR2 FQNNGV. V dropped 0 bases and J dropped 8 bases, with 19 bases sitting between them. The CDR3 length is 16 residues. CDR3 sequence reads: CASSLDQRGRSRGYTF. CDR3 in DNA: TGTGCCAGCAGCTTAGATCAGAGAGGGAGATCGAGAGGCTACACCTTC.

The genes are TRBV11-2 and TRBJ1-1; 8 positions match TRBD1. The CDR3 has 15 residues. The V gene's germline CDR1 is SGHAT and CDR2 FQNNGV. V shed 1 base and J 9 bases; nucleotides not matched to a gene: 10. This CDR3 is CASSLGPGQDFKAFF. CDR3 sequence (DNA): TGTGCCAGCAGCTTAGGGCCGGGACAGGATTTTAAAGCTTTCTTT.

This clone has just one count. CDR3 loop: CAWRRGKTGNTEAFF. DNA for the CDR3: TGTGCCTGGAGAAGGGGAAAAACAGGGAACACTGAAGCTTTCTTT. The chain is built from TRBV30 and TRBJ1-1, with a tentative D call TRBD1 (5 bases). Per germline, CDR1 GTSNPN and CDR2 SVGIG (reference sequence). This CDR3 region has 15 residues. Trimming stripped 3 bases from V and 1 base from J, with 15 bases between.

CDR3 loop: CATGGQGAEQFF. CDR3 DNA sequence: TGTGCCACGGGGGGTCAGGGTGCTGAGCAGTTCTTC. This rearrangement joins TRBV3-1 (or the pseudogene TRBV3-2) to TRBJ2-1, with 7 nucleotides matching TRBD2. CDR3 length: 12 residues. CDR1 and CDR2 from the germline V gene are LGHDT and YNNKEL (reference sequence). After removal of 10 bases from V and 9 bases from J, the junction contained 9 bases not matched to a gene.

The rearrangement uses TRBV5-1 and TRBJ2-1, with 11 positions matching TRBD1. Losses at the gene ends were 3 bases for V and 8 bases for J; bases not matched to a gene: 4. Germline V gene sequence: CDR1 SGHRS, CDR2 YFSETQ. The CDR3 consists of 14 residues. The CDR3 sequence: CASSWTGGRDEQFF. The CDR3 DNA is TGCGCCAGCAGCTGGACAGGGGGCCGGGATGAGCAGTTCTTC.

This clone was detected only a few times. The chain links TRBV10-3 to TRBJ2-2, with 10 bases that match TRBD1. J lost 1 base, V lost 7 bases, and 6 bases had no gene match. Per the germline V gene, CDR1 is ENHRY and CDR2 is SYGVKD. The CDR3 totals 16 residues. CDR3 loop: CAITGTGDLNTGELFF. The CDR3, as DNA: TGTGCCATCACCGGGACAGGGGATTTGAACACCGGGGAGCTGTTTTTT.

The count of this clone is one. The rearrangement links TRBV28 to TRBJ1-4; D possibly corresponds to TRBD1 (6 bases). The CDR3 is made up of 12 amino acids. Germline assignment: CDR1 MDHEN and CDR2 SYDVKM. V lost 5 bases to trimming and J lost 10 bases, with 11 bases between them. CDR3 coding DNA: TGTGCCAGCAGTACCAGGGGTGGAAAACTGTTTTTT. Its translation: CASSTRGGKLFF.

The rearrangement links TRBV6-1 to TRBJ1-2; weak D call: TRBD1 (5 bases). Germline V CDR1 and CDR2: MNHNS, SASEGT. The V end was cut by 1 base, the J end by 4 bases, with 10 bases between. The CDR3 totals 14 residues. CDR3 DNA: TGTGCCAGCAGTGAAGAGAACAGGATCTATGGCTACACCTTC. Its translation is CASSEENRIYGYTF.

The chain has TRBV7-9 and TRBJ2-7; 11 positions match TRBD1. This CDR3 spans 14 amino acids. V shed 3 bases, J shed 6 bases, and the junction held 4 bases outside the gene matches. CDR1 and CDR2 (germline): SEHNR, FQNEAQ (reference sequence). DNA of the CDR3: TGTGCCAGCAGCTTCGGACAGGGGGCAGTCGAGCAGTACTTC. It specifies CASSFGQGAVEQYF.

This sequence joins TRBV30 and TRBJ1-3; 7 bases are a match to TRBD1. The CDR3 has 14 residues. CDR1 GTSNPN and CDR2 SVGIG come from the germline V gene (reference sequence). Trimming at V came to 1 base and at J to 2 bases, leaving 2 bases not matched to a gene. The CDR3 DNA reads TGTGCCTGGAGTGCTGGGACAGCTGGAAACACCATATATTTT. Translated, it gives CAWSAGTAGNTIYF.

The V call is TRBV2, the J call TRBJ2-3; 9 bases map to TRBD2. After removal of 4 bases from V and 2 bases from J, the junction contained 4 bases not matched to a gene. This CDR3 spans 15 amino acids. Germline V gene data show CDR1 as SNHLY and CDR2 as FYNNEI. The CDR3 region has the DNA TGTGCCAGCAGTGCACTAGCGGGTTCCACAGATACGCAGTATTTT. As protein: CASSALAGSTDTQYF.

This chain connects TRBV11-3 to TRBJ2-1; possible D gene TRBD2, 5 bases. Germline V gives CDR1 SGHNT, CDR2 YENEEA. The CDR3 runs to 15 residues. V lost 4 bases to trimming and J lost 7 bases, with 17 bases between them. For the CDR3, the DNA is TGTGCCAGCAGCTGGCGGACTGCGGGTGCAAATGAGCAGTTCTTC. Translating gives CASSWRTAGANEQFF.

The chain carries TRBV19 and TRBJ2-7; the match to TRBD1 covers 9 bases. The ends lost 6 bases at V and 0 bases at J; junction bases unmatched: 3. Per germline, CDR1 LNHDA and CDR2 SQIVND (reference sequence). The CDR3 has 14 residues. In nucleotides, the CDR3 is TGTGCCAGTAGGCCGGGACAGGGCTCCTACGAGCAGTACTTC. This encodes CASRPGQGSYEQYF.

The chain employs TRBV19 and TRBJ1-2; D perhaps matches TRBD1 (5 bases). CDR3 size: 15 residues. V lost 2 bases to trimming and J lost 7 bases, with 17 bases between them. CDR1 and CDR2 (germline): LNHDA, SQIVND (reference sequence). This CDR3 reads CASSILAGPGGGYTF. In nucleotides, the CDR3 is TGTGCCAGTAGTATACTGGCAGGGCCAGGCGGTGGCTACACCTTC.

The J gene is TRBJ2-7, the V gene TRBV5-6, with TRBD2 identical over 13 bases. The CDR3 covers 14 residues. The trim removed 4 bases at V and 4 bases at J, leaving 2 bases unmatched. Germline V CDR1 and CDR2: SGHDT, YYEEEE. CDR3 in DNA: TGTGCCAGCAGCATACTAGCGGGGGGGTACGAGCAGTACTTC. Translated, it gives CASSILAGGYEQYF.

The CDR3 spells CASSLLDPARVSGNTIYF. Here the CDR3 DNA reads TGTGCCAGCAGCCTTCTAGACCCGGCGCGGGTCTCTGGAAACACCATATATTTT. V and J are TRBV3-1 (or the pseudogene TRBV3-2) and TRBJ1-3; D remains unclear. V was cut by 4 bases and J by 0 bases, with 19 bases left in between. The CDR3 is 18 residues long. CDR1 and CDR2 from the germline V gene are LGHDT and YNNKEL (reference sequence).

The genes are TRBV9 and TRBJ1-1; D is unresolved. With 1 base removed from V and 1 base from J, the gap between germline ends came to 8 bases. CDR1 and CDR2 from the germline V gene are SGDLS and YYNGEE. CDR3 length equals 14 residues. The CDR3 loop is CASSVRSGNTEAFF. CDR3 bases: TGTGCCAGCAGCGTACGGTCCGGGAACACTGAAGCTTTCTTT.

The chain recombines TRBV19 with TRBJ1-3; TRBD1 matches at 9 bases. V was pared by 10 bases and J by 0 bases, with 13 bases of the junction left unmatched. In germline, CDR1 is LNHDA, CDR2 SQIVND (reference sequence). This CDR3 region has 17 residues. The CDR3 spells CATNGDRALSSGNTIYF. The DNA for the CDR3 is TGTGCCACCAACGGGGACAGGGCACTGAGCTCTGGAAACACCATATATTTT.

This chain uses TRBV6-1 with TRBJ1-1; D not resolved. This CDR3 has 15 residues. Per germline, CDR1 MNHNS and CDR2 SASEGT. V was pared by 2 bases and J by 5 bases, with 15 bases between. The CDR3 loop is CASSESGGLRTEAFF. DNA for the CDR3: TGTGCCAGCAGTGAAAGCGGAGGGTTGAGGACTGAAGCTTTCTTT.

This clone was recorded once. The rearrangement joins TRBV6-5 to TRBJ2-1; 7 bases are a match to TRBD1. CDR3 length: 14 residues. V shed 6 bases, J shed 1 base, and the junction held 3 bases outside the gene matches. Per the germline V gene, CDR1 is MNHEY and CDR2 is SVGAGI. The CDR3 is CASSRDRSYNEQFF. DNA of the CDR3: TGTGCCAGCAGCCGGGACAGATCCTACAATGAGCAGTTCTTC.